These T cell receptor beta chains were read from a single sample in a study of blood T cell repertoires in COVID-19. Using immunoSEQ multiplex PCR, the repertoire was profiled, and TCRdb retains in-frame clones only, with some absent. This table has 100,000 to 120,000 clones, just over 85% appearing once. Sequenced sample: peripheral blood. The receptors derive from a human donor in a cohort sampled during active COVID-19. The CDR3 runs from the conserved cysteine through the conserved F or W. A D gene is named only where the DNA matches it firmly. Only part of the rows carry a size: once, few, many, or a class if the clone is expanded.

TRBD2	NA	TRBV2	TRBJ2-1	CASTGGGYNEQFF	TGTGCCAGCACCGGCGGGGGGTACAATGAGCAGTTCTTC
NA	NA	TRBV6-5	TRBJ1-1	CASSYSRGGTEAFF	TGTGCCAGCAGTTACTCGAGGGGAGGGACTGAAGCTTTCTTT
NA	NA	TRBV16	TRBJ1-1	CASSQNRQALNTEAFF	TGTGCCAGCAGCCAAAACCGCCAGGCTTTGAACACTGAAGCTTTCTTT
TRBD1	NA	TRBV6-1	TRBJ1-4	CASSERARGYLSTNEKLFF	TGTGCCAGCAGTGAAAGAGCCAGGGGGTATTTATCAACTAATGAAAAACTGTTTTTT
NA	NA	TRBV30	TRBJ2-3	CAWKRDFASTDTQYF	TGTGCCTGGAAACGGGACTTCGCTAGCACAGATACGCAGTATTTT
NA	NA	TRBV5-6	TRBJ1-1	CASNFGPTDTEAFF	TGTGCCAGCAACTTTGGGCCGACGGACACTGAAGCTTTCTTT
TRBD2	NA	TRBV27	TRBJ2-7	CASSRGRGYEQYF	TGTGCCAGCAGTCGGGGGAGGGGATACGAGCAGTACTTC
TRBD2	NA	TRBV7-6	TRBJ2-2	CASSSGGRGVPGELFF	TGTGCCAGCAGCTCCGGGGGGAGGGGAGTTCCCGGGGAGCTGTTTTTT
TRBD1	NA	TRBV27	TRBJ2-1	CASSWTGPNEQFF	TGTGCCAGCAGTTGGACAGGGCCCAATGAGCAGTTCTTC
NA	NA	TRBV7-9	TRBJ2-1	CASSPPHLEEQFF	TGTGCCAGCAGCCCACCCCATCTAGAAGAGCAGTTCTTC
NA	few	TRBV28	TRBJ2-3	CASSARSTDTQYF	TGTGCCAGCAGTGCGCGTTCCACAGATACGCAGTATTTT
TRBD1	once	TRBV5-1	TRBJ2-7	CASSRSGGAYEQYF	TGCGCCAGCAGCCGGTCAGGGGGCGCCTACGAGCAGTACTTC
TRBD1	NA	TRBV5-1	TRBJ1-2	CASSTQGLNYGYTF	TGCGCCAGCAGCACACAGGGGCTTAACTATGGCTACACCTTC
NA	NA	TRBV15	TRBJ1-5	CATSRDLGGGQPQHF	TGTGCCACCAGCAGAGATTTAGGGGGGGGTCAGCCCCAGCATTTT
TRBD1	NA	TRBV28	TRBJ1-5	CASSPDRAYNQPQHF	TGTGCCAGCAGTCCAGACAGGGCCTACAATCAGCCCCAGCATTTT
TRBD2	once	TRBV13	TRBJ2-5	CASSSLTSGRETQYF	TGTGCCAGCAGCTCTCTGACTAGCGGGAGAGAGACCCAGTACTTC
TRBD1	NA	TRBV10-3	TRBJ2-7	CAISDPGTGISYEQYF	TGTGCCATCAGTGACCCCGGGACAGGGATCTCCTACGAGCAGTACTTC
NA	NA	TRBV1	TRBJ2-1	CTSSQGLPGLPYNEQFF	TGCACCAGCAGCCAAGGGTTGCCGGGACTCCCTTACAATGAGCAGTTCTTC
TRBD2	NA	TRBV7-9	TRBJ2-3	CASRSELGTSGRNTDTQYF	TGTGCCAGCAGATCAGAACTAGGGACTAGCGGGAGAAATACAGATACGCAGTATTTT
TRBD2	NA	TRBV7-9	TRBJ2-5	CASTPGASGLQETQYF	TGTGCCAGCACCCCCGGGGCTAGCGGACTACAAGAGACCCAGTACTTC
TRBD1	NA	TRBV5-5	TRBJ2-5	CASSVLEGAIGETQYF	TGTGCCAGCAGCGTTTTAGAGGGGGCTATTGGGGAGACCCAGTACTTC
NA	NA	TRBV7-3	TRBJ1-1	CASSLKGGIGEAFF	TGTGCCAGCAGCTTAAAGGGGGGGATTGGTGAAGCTTTCTTT
TRBD1	NA	TRBV5-1	TRBJ1-2	CASSHGTAQNYGYTF	TGCGCCAGCAGCCACGGGACAGCGCAAAACTATGGCTACACCTTC
TRBD1	NA	TRBV6-1	TRBJ1-6	CASSDRPGQPKF	TGTGCCAGCAGTGACAGACCGGGACAGCCCAAGTTT
NA	NA	TRBV19	TRBJ1-5	CASSVNSNQPQHF	TGTGCCAGTAGCGTTAATAGCAATCAGCCCCAGCATTTT
TRBD1	NA	TRBV19	TRBJ2-1	CASSIDGRGGFYNEQFF	TGTGCCAGTAGTATAGATGGCAGAGGGGGCTTCTACAATGAGCAGTTCTTC
NA	NA	TRBV19	TRBJ1-3	CASSWTVSGNTIYF	TGTGCCAGTAGTTGGACAGTATCTGGAAACACCATATATTTT
NA	NA	TRBV7-6	TRBJ1-1	CASSLGLPQNEAFF	TGTGCCAGCAGCCTGGGCCTACCACAGAATGAAGCTTTCTTT
NA	NA	TRBV6-5	TRBJ2-7	CASRGANYEQYF	TGTGCCAGCCGGGGAGCTAACTACGAGCAGTACTTC
NA	once	TRBV4-1	TRBJ2-5	CASSQDLSTAETQYF	TGCGCCAGCAGCCAAGATCTGAGTACCGCAGAGACCCAGTACTTC
TRBD1	NA	TRBV3-1/TRBV3-2	TRBJ1-4	CASSQVWDRGPNEKLFF	TGTGCCAGCAGCCAAGTGTGGGACAGGGGCCCCAATGAAAAACTGTTTTTT
NA	few	TRBV7-9	TRBJ1-6	CASSSDASANNSPLHF	TGTGCCAGCAGCTCCGATGCGAGCGCCAATAATTCACCCCTCCACTTT
NA	NA	TRBV7-9	TRBJ1-2	CASSWDNNYGYTF	TGTGCCAGCAGCTGGGACAACAACTATGGCTACACCTTC
TRBD2	NA	TRBV6-1	TRBJ2-1	CASSERGGEQFF	TGTGCCAGCAGTGAACGGGGGGGTGAGCAGTTCTTC
NA	once	TRBV29-1	TRBJ1-1	CSVEGLTSRPLNTEAFF	TGCAGCGTTGAAGGGTTGACTTCCCGCCCCTTGAACACTGAAGCTTTCTTT
TRBD1	NA	TRBV11-3	TRBJ2-2	CASSYGRGTGAGELFF	TGTGCCAGCAGCTACGGCAGGGGAACAGGGGCCGGGGAGCTGTTTTTT
TRBD1	NA	TRBV5-1	TRBJ1-1	CASSLVSEGATEAFF	TGCGCCAGCAGCTTGGTCAGCGAGGGGGCGACTGAAGCTTTCTTT
TRBD2	NA	TRBV7-9	TRBJ2-7	CATGGAGEQYF	TGTGCCACCGGGGGGGCAGGAGAGCAGTACTTC
TRBD1	NA	TRBV6-5	TRBJ1-1	CASSRGQGGYAEAFF	TGTGCCAGCAGTCGAGGACAGGGCGGTTACGCTGAAGCTTTCTTT
NA	NA	TRBV27	TRBJ1-2	CASRSRRGSNYGYTF	TGTGCCAGCAGATCCCGCAGGGGATCGAACTATGGCTACACCTTC
NA	NA	TRBV27	TRBJ1-1	CASSEDGSPEAFF	TGTGCCAGCAGTGAGGATGGAAGCCCTGAAGCTTTCTTT
NA	NA	TRBV5-1	TRBJ1-2	CASSFLPPHGESYGYTF	TGCGCCAGCAGCTTCCTCCCCCCACACGGGGAGAGCTATGGCTACACCTTC
NA	NA	TRBV5-1	TRBJ1-1	CASRLWGDTEAFF	TGCGCCAGCAGGCTTTGGGGGGACACTGAAGCTTTCTTT
NA	NA	TRBV6-1	TRBJ2-3	CASSEVIGASTDTQYF	TGTGCCAGCAGTGAAGTCATTGGGGCTAGCACAGATACGCAGTATTTT
NA	NA	TRBV10-3	TRBJ1-1	CAISEVSSPGSEAFF	TGTGCCATCAGTGAGGTATCCTCTCCGGGGAGTGAAGCTTTCTTT
NA	NA	TRBV10-3	TRBJ2-2	CAISRDSNTGELFF	TGTGCCATCAGCCGGGACTCGAACACCGGGGAGCTGTTTTTT